These T cell receptor beta chains were read from a single sample in a study of OX40 agonist ivuxolimab in advanced cancers. Sequenced by immunoSEQ multiplex PCR; TCRdb stores in-frame clones only, minus some. The table includes some 55,000 clones, approximately 91% detected once. This specimen consisted of CD4+ or CD8+ T cells sorted from blood, obtained in a trial of the OX40 agonist ivuxolimab. The source is an adult with an advanced solid tumor such as melanoma, head and neck, liver or kidney cancer. CDR3s include the opening cysteine and the closing phenylalanine or tryptophan.

TRBV7-2 15 CASSRPTGGPGELFF
TRBV11-2 11 CASSLSGELFF
TRBV7-3 16 CASSQRLGRGSDTQYF
TRBV9 17 CASSVGGGRASYNEQFF
TRBV2 12 CASAGRGEKLFF
TRBV28 13 CASVSSFAHEQFF
TRBV9 16 CASSLSGLSSGNTIYF
TRBV10-1 14 CASGSDHLGNTIYF
TRBV28 16 CASSSFNPAGGYEQYF
TRBV11-1 16 CASSQVSGASNYGYTF
TRBV6-5 12 CASTGTKYEQYF
TRBV7-2 14 CASSLRTGGNTIYF
TRBV7-2 13 CASSLVSGAQGYF
TRBV25-1 13 CASQERSYNEQFF
TRBV6-1 13 CASSPRVQETQYF
TRBV7-9 14 CASSWLGGQNEQFF
TRBV5-1 14 CASSFDRMIYGYTF
TRBV29-1 11 CSVDWGDTQYF
TRBV18 15 CASSQGSSYNSPLHF
TRBV6-6 13 CASSRKGGEKLFF
TRBV5-1 16 CASSPTLTHSYNEQFF
TRBV5-4 17 CASSLGQGEGYGYGYTF
TRBV18 16 CASSLVSGSLYNEQFF
TRBV7-3 14 CASSPLKATDTQYF
TRBV5-1 14 CASSISGGAYTQYF
TRBV29-1 13 CSVGRQVNTEAFF
TRBV7-9 15 CASSLFLEGNTEAFF
TRBV9 14 CASSAQIGGDTQYF
TRBV28 13 CASSFIEDTEAFF
TRBV28 13 CASSPGQGSGYTF
TRBV2 13 CASSDYNTGELFF
TRBV7-2 15 CASSRWPQNTGELFF
TRBV4-2 15 CASSQEGTGGDTQYF
TRBV21-1 16 CASSPPRAGVGSPLHF
TRBV28 16 CASSLYVGGKANVLTF
TRBV6-6 14 CASSYASSGNTIYF
TRBV5-1 14 CASSLGLAKNIQYF
TRBV6-5 14 CASSPRSSGETQYF
TRBV7-9 14 CASNLEGAANVLTF
TRBV18 14 CASSRQGLGGELFF
TRBV10-1 15 CASSDLLGAYNEQFF